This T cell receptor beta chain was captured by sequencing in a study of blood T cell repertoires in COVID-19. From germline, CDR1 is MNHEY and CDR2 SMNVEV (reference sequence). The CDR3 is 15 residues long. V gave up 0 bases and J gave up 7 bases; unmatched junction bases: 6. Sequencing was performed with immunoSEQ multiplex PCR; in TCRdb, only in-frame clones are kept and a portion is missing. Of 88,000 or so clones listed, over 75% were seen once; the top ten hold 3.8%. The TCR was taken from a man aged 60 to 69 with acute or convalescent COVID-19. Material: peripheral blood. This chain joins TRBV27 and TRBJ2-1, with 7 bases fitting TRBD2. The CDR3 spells CASSLSGAAGNEQFF. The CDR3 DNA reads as TGTGCCAGCAGTTTATCGGGTGCAGCGGGGAATGAGCAGTTCTTC.